What follows are 25 T cell receptor beta chains derived from one specimen sequenced in a study of OX40 agonist ivuxolimab in advanced cancers. TCRdb keeps only in-frame clones here, not all; method: immunoSEQ multiplex PCR. The sample records tens of thousands of clones, less than 90% being singletons. The source material was CD4+ or CD8+ T cells sorted from blood, sampled in a trial of the OX40 agonist ivuxolimab. These receptors originate from an adult with an advanced solid tumor such as melanoma, head and neck, liver or kidney cancer.

V gene TRBV9 combines with J gene TRBJ2-5; no firm D call. Trimming left V 0 bases short and J 5 bases short, with 14 bases between. The CDR3 contains 15 residues. Germline CDR1 SGDLS, CDR2 YYNGEE. The CDR3 DNA reads as TGTGCCAGCAGCGTAGCCTGGTCTCAACGGGAGACCCAGTACTTC. This gives the protein CASSVAWSQRETQYF.

This chain joins TRBV10-3 and TRBJ2-7, with TRBD1 as a possible D gene (5 bases). Between the trimmed V and J ends, which lost 3 bases and 0 bases, there was a span of 12 bases. Germline CDR1 reads ENHRY; CDR2 reads SYGVKD. The length of the CDR3 is 15 residues. The CDR3 sequence is CAISDGAGSSYEQYF. The DNA for the CDR3 is TGTGCCATCAGTGATGGGGCTGGTAGCTCCTACGAGCAGTACTTC.

The chain employs TRBV7-9 and TRBJ1-1; no clear D. V shed 5 bases and J shed 1 base, with 8 bases lying between them. The CDR3 covers 13 residues. Germline CDR1 and CDR2: SEHNR and FQNEAQ (reference sequence). The CDR3 region has the DNA TGTGCCAGCAGCGCAACCTGGAACACTGAAGCTTTCTTT. Protein: CASSATWNTEAFF.

The chain combines TRBV27 with TRBJ2-2; 10 nucleotides line up with TRBD2. The CDR3 spans 16 residues. Germline trimming cut 5 bases from V and 7 bases from J; bases unmatched to any gene: 10. Germline values: CDR1 MNHEY, CDR2 SMNVEV (reference sequence). CDR3 loop: CASSLRLAGVGGELFF. CDR3 sequence (DNA): TGTGCCAGCAGTCTACGGCTAGCGGGAGTGGGCGGGGAGCTGTTTTTT.

The rearrangement joins TRBV7-9 to TRBJ2-7; a weak D match, TRBD1 (5 bases). Germline loops: CDR1 SEHNR, CDR2 FQNEAQ (reference sequence). The CDR3 totals 13 residues. The V gene lost 8 bases and the J gene lost 2 bases, with 13 bases spanning the gap. In DNA, the CDR3 is TGTGCCAGCGGGGCAGGACCGACCTACGAGCAGTACTTC. Translation gives CASGAGPTYEQYF. The full variable domain, its missing parts supplied by reference TRBV7-9 and TRBJ2-7, is DTGVSQNPRHKITKRGQNVTFRCDPISEHNRLYWYRQTLGQGPEFLTYFQNEAQLEKSRLLSDRFSAERPKGSFSTLEIQRTEQGDSAMYLCASGAGPTYEQYFGPGTRLTVT.

The rearrangement joins TRBV7-2 to TRBJ2-7, with 7 nucleotides matching TRBD1. The CDR3 runs to 15 residues. J lost 3 bases, V lost 3 bases, and 8 bases had no gene match. Germline V lookup: CDR1 SGHTA, CDR2 FQGNSA. DNA for the CDR3: TGTGCCAGCAGCTTGTACGACAGGGAGTACTACGAGCAGTACTTC. Translated, it gives CASSLYDREYYEQYF.

V usage is TRBV25-1 and J usage is TRBJ2-1; 9 bases align to TRBD2. The germline gives CDR1 MGHDK, CDR2 SYGVNS. The CDR3 extends over 15 amino acids. The ends lost 1 base at V and 7 bases at J; junction bases unmatched: 5. DNA of the CDR3: TGTGCCAGCAGTGAATTGGCGGGAGGGAAGAATGAGCAGTTCTTC. It specifies CASSELAGGKNEQFF. The complete variable domain, with remaining parts taken from reference TRBV25-1 and TRBJ2-1, reads EADIYQTPRYLVIGTGKKITLECSQTMGHDKMYWYQQDPGMELHLIHYSYGVNSTEKGDLSSESTVSRIRTEHFPLTLESARPSHTSQYLCASSELAGGKNEQFFGPGTRLTVL.

The V gene is TRBV28, the J gene TRBJ2-1, with D perhaps matching TRBD2 (7 bases). The CDR3 extends over 14 amino acids. V lost 8 bases to trimming and J lost 3 bases, with 14 bases between them. Germline-derived CDR1 and CDR2 are MDHEN and SYDVKM. The CDR3 DNA sequence: TGTGCCAGCCAAGGGGGGGACAACTACAATGAGCAGTTCTTC. This sequence encodes CASQGGDNYNEQFF.

V usage is TRBV11-2 and J usage is TRBJ2-1; D ambiguous. The CDR3 has 14 residues. Trimming shortened V by 0 bases and J by 3 bases, and 6 bases separated the two germline ends. Germline values: CDR1 SGHAT, CDR2 FQNNGV. The CDR3, as DNA: TGTGCCAGCAGCTTAGAGTTACTCTACAATGAGCAGTTCTTC. It codes for CASSLELLYNEQFF.

This clone was seen a single time. This chain links TRBV4-1 with TRBJ1-2; D is ambiguous. The germline V gene has CDR1 MGHRA and CDR2 YSYEKL. V lost 0 bases, J lost 4 bases, and 15 bases lay in between. The CDR3 sequence is 16 residues long. DNA for the CDR3: TGCGCCAGCAGCCAAGATTCCCTGCGTGCAGGCTATGGCTACACCTTC. This translates into CASSQDSLRAGYGYTF.

The chain links TRBV18 to TRBJ2-7, with 8 positions matching TRBD2. Unmatched junction bases numbered 5, after V lost 3 bases and J lost 4 bases. Looked up from germline, CDR1 is KGHSH and CDR2 is LQKENI. This CDR3 contains 14 residues. The CDR3 loop is CASSPSRGGYEQYF. DNA for the CDR3: TGTGCCAGCTCACCCTCCCGGGGGGGGTACGAGCAGTACTTC.

In its sample, this clone was seen once. CDR3 DNA: TGTGCCAGCAGCACCGACGCCTACTCTGGAAACACCATATATTTT. It yields the protein CASSTDAYSGNTIYF. The V and J genes are TRBV9 and TRBJ1-3; no definite D call. This CDR3 is built from 15 residues. Germline V gives CDR1 SGDLS, CDR2 YYNGEE. V was clipped by 4 bases and J by 0 bases, with 11 bases between them.

The CDR3 sequence: CAWSGGLVTTEAFF. CDR3 sequence (DNA): TGTGCCTGGAGTGGCGGCTTGGTCACCACTGAAGCTTTCTTT. The chain employs TRBV30 and TRBJ1-1; the D is unclear. Germline CDR1 GTSNPN, CDR2 SVGIG (reference sequence). Trimming left V 1 base short and J 4 bases short, with 13 bases between. The CDR3 loop spans 14 amino acids. Filled out from reference TRBV30 and TRBJ1-1, the complete variable domain reads SQTIHQWPATLVQPVGSPLSLECTVEGTSNPNLYWYRQAAGRGLQLLFYSVGIGQISSEVPQNLSASRPQDRQFILSSKKLLLSDSGFYLCAWSGGLVTTEAFFGQGTRLTVV.

The V gene is TRBV18, the J gene TRBJ2-3, with 7 bases aligning to TRBD2. Germline assignment: CDR1 KGHSH and CDR2 LQKENI. The V gene end was trimmed by 3 bases and the J gene end by 4 bases; junction bases not matched to a gene: 4. The CDR3 runs to 14 residues. DNA for the CDR3: TGTGCCAGCTCACCGGGGCTAGCGGCAGATACGCAGTATTTT. Translation: CASSPGLAADTQYF.

The chain employs TRBV4-3 and TRBJ2-3, with 9 nucleotides matching TRBD1. Looked up from germline, CDR1 is LGHNA and CDR2 is YSLEER. The J segment lost 0 bases and the V segment lost 0 bases, leaving 4 bases of the junction unmatched. CDR3 length: 17 amino acids. CDR3 in amino acids: CASSQDQGTGSTDTQYF. In nucleotides, the CDR3 is TGCGCCAGCAGCCAAGATCAAGGGACAGGGAGCACAGATACGCAGTATTTT.

The V and J genes are TRBV6-1 and TRBJ1-2; D might be TRBD1 (5 bases). Looked up from germline, CDR1 is MNHNS and CDR2 is SASEGT. The V and J ends lost 7 bases and 2 bases respectively, with 17 bases between them. CDR3 length: 15 amino acids. The CDR3 nucleotides are TGTGCCAGCATAGAATCATCGGGGGGAAACTATGGCTACACCTTC. This gives the protein CASIESSGGNYGYTF.

The chain links TRBV14 to TRBJ2-2; a possible D gene is TRBD2 (5 bases). V was cut by 5 bases and J by 3 bases, with 16 bases left in between. CDR1 and CDR2 (germline): SGHDN, FVKESK. This CDR3 region has 16 residues. In DNA, the CDR3 is TGTGCCAGCAGCTCAAGGACGGCCGGGGACACCGGGGAGCTGTTTTTT. It encodes CASSSRTAGDTGELFF.

This chain connects TRBV27 to TRBJ2-7, with D tentatively TRBD1 (6 bases). This CDR3 comprises 14 residues. V was shortened by 3 bases and J by 0 bases, with 9 bases between the two germline ends. The germline CDR1 and CDR2 sequences are MNHEY and SMNVEV (reference sequence). CDR3 bases: TGTGCCAGCAGTTTGACAGGCGACTCCTACGAGCAGTACTTC. It yields the protein CASSLTGDSYEQYF.

The gene calls are TRBV6-1 and TRBJ1-2; the D gene is possibly TRBD1 (5 bases). Trimming left V 10 bases short and J 4 bases short, with 16 bases between. Germline CDR1 is MNHNS and CDR2 is SASEGT. This CDR3 spans 13 amino acids. This chain's CDR3 is CATAGREGYGYTF. Here the CDR3 DNA reads TGTGCCACCGCCGGCAGGGAGGGCTATGGCTACACCTTC.

The chain joins TRBV5-4 to TRBJ2-7, with a possible D match to TRBD1 (5 bases). Germline assignment: CDR1 SGHNT and CDR2 YYREEE (reference sequence). This CDR3 region has 14 residues. V was clipped by 3 bases and J by 0 bases, with 10 bases between them. CDR3 amino acids: CASSWEQDSYEQYF. In DNA form, the CDR3 reads TGTGCCAGCAGCTGGGAACAGGACTCCTACGAGCAGTACTTC.

The rearrangement links TRBV19 to TRBJ1-2; possibly TRBD1 for D (6 bases). The CDR3 sequence is 14 residues long. CDR1 is LNHDA and CDR2 is SQIVND in the germline V gene (reference sequence). Trimming took 2 bases from V and 4 from J, leaving 11 bases between them. CDR3: CASSIIGGGYGYTF. The CDR3 DNA sequence: TGTGCCAGTAGTATAATTGGGGGCGGCTATGGCTACACCTTC. The whole variable domain, filled in from reference TRBV19 and TRBJ1-2, reads DGGITQSPKYLFRKEGQNVTLSCEQNLNHDAMYWYRQDPGQGLRLIYYSQIVNDFQKGDIAEGYSVSREKKESFPLTVTSAQKNPTAFYLCASSIIGGGYGYTFGSGTRLTVV.

The chain uses TRBV5-1 and TRBJ1-2, with D perhaps TRBD1 (6 bases). With 3 bases removed from V and 8 bases from J, the gap between germline ends came to 17 bases. The CDR3 is 14 amino acids. Germline V gene lookup returns CDR1 SGHRS and CDR2 YFSETQ. The CDR3 DNA follows: TGCGCCAGCAGCTCGGCGGGGGCAGAGGAAGGCTACACCTTC. As protein: CASSSAGAEEGYTF.

The chain is built from TRBV11-2 and TRBJ2-2; D gene ambiguous. The CDR3 has 14 residues. V lost 0 bases to trimming and J lost 4 bases, with 6 bases between them. Germline V lookup: CDR1 SGHAT, CDR2 FQNNGV. The CDR3 bases are TGTGCCAGCAGCTTAGATTGGAGCACCGGGGAGCTGTTTTTT. This codes for CASSLDWSTGELFF.

The chain links TRBV29-1 to TRBJ2-1, with TRBD2 matching over 14 bases. In germline, CDR1 is SQVTM, CDR2 ANQGSEA. V was pared by 5 bases and J by 10 bases, with 13 bases of the junction left unmatched. This CDR3 comprises 16 residues. The DNA for the CDR3 is TGCAGCGTTCAGCGGCAGGGACTAGCGGGAGTAGGCGAGCAGTTCTTC. It specifies CSVQRQGLAGVGEQFF.

The V and J genes are TRBV7-2 and TRBJ1-3; 9 nucleotides match TRBD1. Germline lookup yields CDR1 SGHTA and CDR2 FQGNSA. Trimming took 5 bases from V and 0 from J; bases not matched to a gene: 8. The CDR3 is 17 residues long. This chain's CDR3 is CASSPGQGRVSGNTIYF. The CDR3 coding sequence is TGTGCCAGCAGCCCGGGACAGGGAAGAGTCTCTGGAAACACCATATATTTT. Supplemented by reference TRBV7-2 and TRBJ1-3, the full variable domain reads GAGVSQSPSNKVTEKGKDVELRCDPISGHTALYWYRQSLGQGLEFLIYFQGNSAPDKSGLPSDRFSAERTGGSVSTLTIQRTQQEDSAVYLCASSPGQGRVSGNTIYFGEGSWLTVV.